These T cell receptor beta chains were read from a single sample in a study of blood T cell repertoires in COVID-19. The method was immunoSEQ multiplex PCR; TCRdb's version includes in-frame clones alone and lacks a portion of them. The table lists about 35,000 clones, around 87% of them singletons. The sequencing input was peripheral blood. These receptors all stem from a human donor in a cohort sampled during active COVID-19. The CDR3 runs from the conserved cysteine through the conserved F or W. Fields, in order: V gene, D gene, J gene, CDR3 protein, CDR3 DNA. A D gene is named only where the DNA matches it firmly.

V gene: TRBV4-3; D gene: .; J gene: TRBJ1-5; CDR3 protein: CASSQDEGVGPQHF; CDR3 DNA: TGCGCCAGCAGCCAAGATGAGGGAGTGGGGCCCCAGCATTTT
V gene: TRBV6-1; D gene: .; J gene: TRBJ2-7; CDR3 protein: CASSEGGTRGYEQYF; CDR3 DNA: TGTGCCAGCAGTGAGGGAGGGACCAGGGGCTACGAGCAGTACTTC
V gene: TRBV29-1; D gene: .; J gene: TRBJ2-5; CDR3 protein: CSVPNPYQETQYF; CDR3 DNA: TGCAGCGTTCCTAATCCGTACCAAGAGACCCAGTACTTC
V gene: TRBV9; D gene: TRBD1; J gene: TRBJ1-3; CDR3 protein: CASSAQGAHGNTIYF; CDR3 DNA: TGTGCCAGCAGCGCTCAGGGGGCGCACGGAAACACCATATATTTT
V gene: TRBV24-1; D gene: .; J gene: TRBJ2-3; CDR3 protein: CATSDPRDRNTDTQYF; CDR3 DNA: TGTGCCACCAGTGATCCTCGTGACAGAAACACAGATACGCAGTATTTT
V gene: TRBV6-2/TRBV6-3; D gene: TRBD1; J gene: TRBJ2-5; CDR3 protein: CASSYSGGLPSLATQYF; CDR3 DNA: TGTGCCAGCAGTTACTCAGGGGGCCTCCCGTCACTTGCGACCCAGTACTTC
V gene: TRBV10-3; D gene: .; J gene: TRBJ1-1; CDR3 protein: CAISDKTGPNTEAFF; CDR3 DNA: TGTGCCATCAGTGACAAGACAGGACCGAACACTGAAGCTTTCTTT
V gene: TRBV6-6; D gene: TRBD1; J gene: TRBJ1-4; CDR3 protein: CASSSDRGNEKLFF; CDR3 DNA: TGTGCCAGCAGTAGTGACAGGGGAAACGAAAAACTGTTTTTT
V gene: TRBV20-1; D gene: .; J gene: TRBJ1-1; CDR3 protein: CSASGNTEAFF; CDR3 DNA: TGCAGTGCTTCGGGTAACACTGAAGCTTTCTTT
V gene: TRBV7-8; D gene: TRBD1; J gene: TRBJ2-6; CDR3 protein: CASSLVEGQGAGSGANVLTF; CDR3 DNA: TGTGCCAGCAGCTTAGTGGAGGGACAGGGGGCAGGGTCTGGGGCCAACGTCCTGACTTTC
V gene: TRBV3-1/TRBV3-2; D gene: .; J gene: TRBJ2-1; CDR3 protein: CASSPDGGVNNEQFF; CDR3 DNA: TGTGCCAGCAGCCCCGACGGGGGTGTTAACAATGAGCAGTTCTTC
V gene: TRBV20-1; D gene: .; J gene: TRBJ1-2; CDR3 protein: CSAHREGYTF; CDR3 DNA: TGCAGTGCTCACAGGGAAGGCTACACCTTC
V gene: TRBV28; D gene: TRBD2; J gene: TRBJ2-3; CDR3 protein: CASSFSGGLGPDTQYF; CDR3 DNA: TGTGCCAGCAGTTTTAGCGGGGGATTAGGTCCAGATACGCAGTATTTT
V gene: TRBV29-1; D gene: TRBD1; J gene: TRBJ2-7; CDR3 protein: CSVFGQGISYEQYF; CDR3 DNA: TGCAGCGTTTTTGGACAGGGGATCTCCTACGAGCAGTACTTC
V gene: TRBV19; D gene: TRBD2; J gene: TRBJ2-3; CDR3 protein: CASSISTGTTGTDTQYF; CDR3 DNA: TGTGCCAGTAGTATTTCCACCGGGACTACCGGCACAGATACGCAGTATTTT
V gene: TRBV5-1; D gene: TRBD2; J gene: TRBJ2-1; CDR3 protein: CASSVTSGGYNEQFF; CDR3 DNA: TGCGCCAGCAGCGTCACTAGCGGGGGGTACAATGAGCAGTTCTTC